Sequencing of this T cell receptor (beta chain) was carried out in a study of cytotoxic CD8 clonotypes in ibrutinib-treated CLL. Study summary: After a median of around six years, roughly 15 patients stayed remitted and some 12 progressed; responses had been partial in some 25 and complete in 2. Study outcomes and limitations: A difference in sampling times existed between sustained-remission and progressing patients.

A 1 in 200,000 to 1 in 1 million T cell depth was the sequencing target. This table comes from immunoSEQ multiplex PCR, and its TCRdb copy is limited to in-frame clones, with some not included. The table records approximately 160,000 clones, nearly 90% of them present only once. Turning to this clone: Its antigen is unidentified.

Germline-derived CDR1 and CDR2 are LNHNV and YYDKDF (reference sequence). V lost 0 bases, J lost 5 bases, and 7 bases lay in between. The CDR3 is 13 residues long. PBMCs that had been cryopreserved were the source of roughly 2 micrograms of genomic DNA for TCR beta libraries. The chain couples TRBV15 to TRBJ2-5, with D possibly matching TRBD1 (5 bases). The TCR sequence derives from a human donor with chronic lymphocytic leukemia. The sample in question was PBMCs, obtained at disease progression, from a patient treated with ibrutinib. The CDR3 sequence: CATSRDKGETQYF. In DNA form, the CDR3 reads TGTGCCACCAGCAGAGATAAGGGGGAGACCCAGTACTTC.